These 29 T cell receptor beta chains were all obtained from the same sample, sequenced in a study of cytomegalovirus exposure and HLA in healthy donors. PCR used 60 Vbeta primers and 13 Jbeta primers. This table comes from immunoSEQ multiplex PCR, and its TCRdb copy is limited to in-frame clones, with some not included. Of about 160,000 clones listed, roughly 71% are singletons. Source material: PBMCs. All receptors come from a woman in her fifties or sixties in good health and CMV-seropositive.

V and J are TRBV25-1 and TRBJ1-2, with D possibly matching TRBD1 (5 bases). The CDR3 loop spans 14 amino acids. The V and J ends lost 6 bases and 7 bases respectively, with 18 bases between them. Germline V lookup: CDR1 MGHDK, CDR2 SYGVNS. DNA for the CDR3: TGTGCCAGCAGCCCCCTAGGGGATAGGACTGGCTACACCTTC. It yields the protein CASSPLGDRTGYTF.

The chain is built from TRBV2 and TRBJ2-5; D might be TRBD2 (7 bases). With the DNA end fitting TRBJ2-7 better, the J assignment may be wrong. The CDR3 contains 13 residues. CDR1 and CDR2 from the germline V gene are SNHLY and FYNNEI. The CDR3 DNA reads as TGTGCCAGCGGACCGGGGGGCGCGGACGAGCAGTACTTC. This gives the protein CASGPGGADEQYF.

Only one count was recorded for this clone. The CDR3 protein is CASSLIAGAFGELFF. CDR3 in DNA: TGTGCCAGCAGCTTAATAGCGGGGGCCTTCGGGGAGCTGTTTTTT. The chain uses TRBV7-2 and TRBJ2-2; 9 bases agree with TRBD2. The trim removed 2 bases at V and 7 bases at J, leaving 5 bases unmatched. The length of the CDR3 is 15 residues. Germline V gene lookup returns CDR1 SGHTA and CDR2 FQGNSA.

This chain uses TRBV4-2 with TRBJ2-6, with 10 bases lining up with TRBD1. V trimming: 2 bases; J trimming: 2 bases; junction bases outside the gene matches: 9. Germline V CDR1 and CDR2: LGHNA, YNFKEQ. CDR3 length equals 19 residues. CDR3 sequence reads: CASSQSGTGEVAGANVLTF. The CDR3 DNA follows: TGTGCCAGCAGCCAATCCGGGACAGGGGAGGTCGCTGGGGCCAACGTCCTGACTTTC.

The gene calls are TRBV6-4 and TRBJ2-2; the D gene is possibly TRBD1 (5 bases). Germline lookup yields CDR1 MRHNA and CDR2 SNTAGT. V shed 5 bases and J shed 1 base, with 14 bases lying between them. The CDR3 extends over 16 amino acids. As DNA, the CDR3 is TGTGCCAGCAGTCCCTGGGGCAGGGAGAACACCGGGGAGCTGTTTTTT. Residues: CASSPWGRENTGELFF.

The rearrangement links TRBV6-1 to TRBJ2-2; a possible D gene is TRBD1 (6 bases). Germline V lookup: CDR1 MNHNS, CDR2 SASEGT. Trimming cost V 8 bases and J 6 bases, with 13 bases left between them. The CDR3 sequence is 13 residues long. CDR3: CASLGQSPGELFF. DNA for the CDR3: TGTGCCAGCCTCGGACAGTCCCCCGGGGAGCTGTTTTTT.

The V call is TRBV27, the J call TRBJ1-2; the D gene is possibly TRBD1 (6 bases). Germline V gives CDR1 MNHEY, CDR2 SMNVEV (reference sequence). Trimming took off 3 bases at V and 4 bases at J, with 9 bases between the two ends. The CDR3 runs 13 residues. The CDR3 is CASSFGGSYGYTF. The CDR3 coding sequence is TGTGCCAGCAGTTTTGGGGGCAGCTATGGCTACACCTTC.

V usage is TRBV5-1 and J usage is TRBJ1-1, with unresolved D. Trimming left V 0 bases short and J 7 bases short, with 16 bases between. The CDR3 length is 15 residues. CDR1 and CDR2 from the germline V gene are SGHRS and YFSETQ. The CDR3 region is CASSLAAGGSSEAFF. Written as DNA, the CDR3 is TGCGCCAGCAGCTTGGCCGCTGGAGGGAGCAGTGAAGCTTTCTTT.

This chain uses TRBV5-1 with TRBJ2-5; 13 nucleotides line up with TRBD2. The V gene's germline CDR1 is SGHRS and CDR2 YFSETQ. The CDR3 totals 16 residues. The V gene end was trimmed by 0 bases and the J gene end by 5 bases; junction bases not matched to a gene: 4. CDR3 amino acids: CASSLEGGLAGETQYF. In DNA, the CDR3 is TGCGCCAGCAGCTTGGAGGGGGGACTAGCGGGGGAGACCCAGTACTTC.

The rearrangement uses TRBV2 and TRBJ1-1; TRBD1 agrees at 9 bases. Germline lookup yields CDR1 SNHLY and CDR2 FYNNEI. CDR3 length: 18 residues. V shed 7 bases and J 1 base; nucleotides not matched to a gene: 16. The CDR3 nucleotides read TGTGCCAGCACCCGGGAGGGGACAGGGCCTGCCAGGAACACTGAAGCTTTCTTT. As protein: CASTREGTGPARNTEAFF.

The chain joins TRBV5-1 to TRBJ2-5; unclear D gene. The V end lost 3 bases, the J end lost 5 bases, and 8 bases lay between the germline ends. The CDR3 length is 12 residues. Germline-derived CDR1 and CDR2 are SGHRS and YFSETQ. Written as DNA, the CDR3 is TGCGCCAGCAGCTATTCCGCGGAGACCCAGTACTTC. Translating gives CASSYSAETQYF.

This chain joins TRBV27 and TRBJ2-1; 7 bases are shared with TRBD1. Losses at the gene ends were 7 bases for V and 5 bases for J; bases not matched to a gene: 2. Germline CDR1 and CDR2: MNHEY and SMNVEV (reference sequence). The CDR3 extends over 12 amino acids. The DNA of the CDR3 is TGTGCCAGCACGGGACAGAACAATGAGCAGTTCTTC. Amino acid sequence: CASTGQNNEQFF.

This chain joins TRBV7-6 and TRBJ2-3; the match to TRBD1 covers 8 bases. Trimming took 3 bases from V and 6 from J; bases not matched to a gene: 8. The V gene's germline CDR1 is SGHVS and CDR2 FNYEAQ. This CDR3 has 15 residues. CDR3 loop: CASSFGRQGPDTQYF. CDR3 nucleotides: TGTGCCAGCAGCTTCGGGAGACAGGGGCCGGATACGCAGTATTTT.

This rearrangement joins TRBV2 to TRBJ1-5; the match to TRBD1 covers 7 bases. The length of the CDR3 is 15 residues. CDR1 SNHLY and CDR2 FYNNEI come from the germline V gene. J was trimmed by 3 bases and V by 6 bases; bases with no gene match: 8. The CDR3 nucleotides read TGTGCCAGCAGGGGTGGACAGGCCGACAATCAGCCCCAGCATTTT. Translating gives CASRGGQADNQPQHF.

The CDR3 DNA sequence: TGTGCCAGCAGTGAAAGGCGGGGCTACACCTTC. Amino acid sequence: CASSERRGYTF. The chain has TRBV6-5 and TRBJ1-2, with D uncertain. The CDR3 extends over 11 amino acids. Germline CDR1 reads MNHEY; CDR2 reads SVGAGI. V was clipped by 5 bases and J by 8 bases, with 9 bases between them.

V and J are TRBV2 and TRBJ2-5; TRBD1 agrees at 7 bases. J lost 5 bases, V lost 4 bases, and 4 bases had no gene match. The CDR3 runs to 13 residues. Germline CDR1 and CDR2: SNHLY and FYNNEI. The CDR3 nucleotides are TGTGCCAGCAGTGGCAACAGGGGTGAGACCCAGTACTTC. It yields the protein CASSGNRGETQYF. The full variable domain, its missing parts supplied by reference TRBV2 and TRBJ2-5, is EPEVTQTPSHQVTQMGQEVILRCVPISNHLYFYWYRQILGQKVEFLVSFYNNEISEKSEIFDDQFSVERPDGSNFTLKIRSTKLEDSAMYFCASSGNRGETQYFGPGTRLLVL.

V usage is TRBV5-6 and J usage is TRBJ1-1; D is uncertain. V shed 2 bases and J shed 0 bases, with 11 bases lying between them. The CDR3 extends over 15 amino acids. Germline V gene data show CDR1 as SGHDT and CDR2 as YYEEEE. The CDR3 loop reads CASSFLGRMNTEAFF. The CDR3 DNA sequence: TGTGCCAGCAGCTTTCTGGGGAGGATGAACACTGAAGCTTTCTTT.

CDR3 nucleotide sequence: TGCAGTGCTAGTTCTCAGGGTACGCAGTATTTT. Protein sequence: CSASSQGTQYF. The chain links TRBV20-1 to TRBJ2-3, with D possibly matching TRBD1 (5 bases). V was trimmed by 3 bases and J by 8 bases, leaving 9 bases between them. The CDR3 is 11 amino acids. Germline V gene sequence: CDR1 DFQATT, CDR2 SNEGSKA (reference sequence).

The chain links TRBV7-9 to TRBJ1-2; 7 bases line up with TRBD1. V trimming: 5 bases; J trimming: 6 bases; junction bases outside the gene matches: 12. This CDR3 spans 15 amino acids. The germline gives CDR1 SEHNR, CDR2 FQNEAQ (reference sequence). The CDR3 protein is CASSPQDRPYHGYTF. CDR3 DNA sequence: TGTGCCAGCAGCCCCCAGGACAGGCCTTATCATGGCTACACCTTC.

To note about this clone: Mismatch with germline at one junction end may stem from a read error. The same CDR3 arises from other DNA sequences in this sample as well. This chain uses TRBV2 with TRBJ2-7; 9 bases map to TRBD1. CDR1 is SNHLY, CDR2 FYNNEI, per germline. This CDR3 contains 15 residues. The chain's CDR3 is CASSEDTGGGYEQYF. CDR3 coding DNA: TGCGCCAGCAGTGAAGACACAGGGGGCGGCTACGAGCAGTACTTC.

The sample holds one count of this clone. The rearrangement joins TRBV5-1 to TRBJ1-1; no firm D call. Trimming stripped 0 bases from V and 5 bases from J, with 14 bases between. CDR1 is SGHRS and CDR2 is YFSETQ in the germline V gene. The CDR3 length is 15 residues. The CDR3 region has the DNA TGCGCCAGCAGCTTGGCCACTATGGGAGGGACTGAAGCTTTCTTT. This codes for CASSLATMGGTEAFF. Combining the CDR3 with reference TRBV5-1 and TRBJ1-1 gives the whole variable domain KAGVTQTPRYLIKTRGQQVTLSCSPISGHRSVSWYQQTPGQGLQFLFEYFSETQRNKGNFPGRFSGRQFSNSRSEMNVSTLELGDSALYLCASSLATMGGTEAFFGQGTRLTVV.

J is TRBJ1-5 and V is TRBV30; 9 bases are shared with TRBD1. The CDR3 extends over 14 amino acids. Per germline, CDR1 GTSNPN and CDR2 SVGIG (reference sequence). The J segment lost 6 bases and the V segment lost 5 bases, leaving 8 bases of the junction unmatched. The CDR3 spells CAWAGQGEGQPQHF. In DNA form, the CDR3 reads TGTGCCTGGGCGGGACAGGGTGAAGGTCAGCCCCAGCATTTT.

The V and J genes are TRBV4-1 and TRBJ1-4; TRBD1 matches at 10 bases. Trimming took 4 bases from V and 7 from J; bases not matched to a gene: 3. Germline lookup yields CDR1 MGHRA and CDR2 YSYEKL. The CDR3 length is 14 residues. This CDR3 is CASSRGQGSEKLFF. CDR3 bases: TGCGCCAGCAGCCGGGGACAGGGGAGTGAAAAACTGTTTTTT.

This CDR3 reads CAWRKVGAPYNEQFF. As DNA, the CDR3 is TGTGCCTGGAGGAAGGTAGGGGCCCCCTACAATGAGCAGTTCTTC. The chain has TRBV30 and TRBJ2-1; tentative D call: TRBD1 (5 bases). The germline CDR1 and CDR2 sequences are GTSNPN and SVGIG (reference sequence). Trimming took off 3 bases at V and 2 bases at J, with 14 bases between the two ends. This CDR3 has 15 residues.

This clone was seen only once. The J gene is TRBJ1-2, the V gene TRBV18; perhaps TRBD1 as D (6 bases). The CDR3 consists of 14 residues. Germline assignment: CDR1 KGHSH and CDR2 LQKENI. V was shortened by 6 bases and J by 6 bases, with 17 bases between the two germline ends. CDR3 DNA: TGTGCCAGCTCCACGTCGTCAGGGGCACATGGCTACACCTTC. It codes for CASSTSSGAHGYTF.

The chain couples TRBV4-1 to TRBJ1-3, with 9 bases lining up with TRBD1. CDR1 is MGHRA, CDR2 YSYEKL, per germline. V lost 4 bases and J lost 4; bases outside the gene matches: 5. CDR3 size: 15 residues. The CDR3 DNA reads as TGCGCCAGCAGCCGGACAGGGGCGGAAGGAAACACCATATATTTT. This gives the protein CASSRTGAEGNTIYF.

The chain joins TRBV5-5 to TRBJ1-2; D uncertain. In germline, CDR1 is SGHKS, CDR2 YYEKEE (reference sequence). V was clipped by 2 bases and J by 5 bases, with 16 bases between them. This CDR3 region has 15 residues. The CDR3 sequence is CASSFYDGGLYGYTF. DNA of the CDR3: TGTGCCAGCAGCTTTTACGACGGAGGATTATATGGCTACACCTTC. Full variable domain (outside the CDR3, taken from reference TRBV5-5 and TRBJ1-2): DAGVTQSPTHLIKTRGQQVTLRCSPISGHKSVSWYQQVLGQGPQFIFQYYEKEERGRGNFPDRFSARQFPNYSSELNVNALLLGDSALYLCASSFYDGGLYGYTFGSGTRLTVV.

V is TRBV28 and J is TRBJ1-5, with 7 bases that match TRBD1. This CDR3 is 14 amino acids long. The V gene's germline CDR1 is MDHEN and CDR2 SYDVKM. After removal of 5 bases from V and 4 bases from J, the junction contained 5 bases not matched to a gene. The CDR3, as DNA: TGTGCCAGCAGTCGGGACAGCAAAAATCAGCCCCAGCATTTT. This encodes CASSRDSKNQPQHF.

The V gene is TRBV6-1, the J gene TRBJ1-2; 9 nucleotides agree with TRBD1. Germline V gives CDR1 MNHNS, CDR2 SASEGT. There are 12 residues in the CDR3. V gave up 8 bases and J gave up 2 bases; unmatched junction bases: 0. For the CDR3, the DNA is TGTGCCAGCGGGACAGGGAACTATGGCTACACCTTC. It encodes CASGTGNYGYTF.